These T cell receptor beta chains were read from a single sample in a study of T cell repertoires in cytomegalovirus infection. No antigen has been identified for these receptors. TCRdb recomputed calls from the reads with MiXCR, one row per CDR3 protein. The data contain around 770,000 distinct CDR3 sequences, approximately 32% of them singletons. Sample: cultured CD8+ T cells from PBMCs, taken from culture after CMV antigen stimulation. The receptors shown here come from a human donor in good health (CMV status not recorded). Some clones in this sample may be carry-over from other donors' samples. Both conserved end residues are part of each CDR3. Each record gives: D gene, clone size, V gene, J gene, CDR3 protein, CDR3 DNA. The D gene is left open where the match is weak. Size is omitted from some rows. Given values are once, few, many or a class for expanded clones.

-	-	TRBV7-6	TRBJ2-3	CGGDGDTQYF	TGTGGGGGGGACGGAGATACGCAGTATTTT
-	-	TRBV10-1	TRBJ1-1	CASSVARANTEAFF	TGCGCCAGCAGTGTGGCCAGGGCGAACACTGAAGCTTTCTTT
-	-	TRBV27	TRBJ1-2	CASSLGGGVGGYTF	TGTGCCAGCAGTTTAGGTGGAGGGGTAGGTGGCTACACCTTC
TRBD1	many	TRBV27	TRBJ1-5	CASSWTGDNQPQHF	TGTGCCAGCAGTTGGACAGGGGACAATCAGCCCCAGCATTTT
-	-	TRBV7-9	TRBJ2-3	CASSSWVGNTDTQYF	TGTGCCAGCAGCTCCTGGGTCGGGAACACAGATACGCAGTATTTT
TRBD1	few	TRBV4-1	TRBJ2-3	CASSQEEFGTGFADTQYF	TGCGCCAGCAGCCAAGAGGAGTTCGGGACAGGGTTTGCAGATACGCAGTATTTT
-	-	TRBV4-1	TRBJ2-1	CASSQRGAAYNEQFF	TGCGCCAGCAGCCAACGGGGGGCCGCCTACAATGAGCAGTTCTTC
-	-	TRBV7-9	TRBJ1-4	CASSLTSGQGEKLFF	TGTGCCAGCAGCCTGACAAGCGGGCAGGGTGAAAAACTGTTTTTT
TRBD2	few	TRBV28	TRBJ2-1	CASSPELAGGENFYNEQFF	TGTGCCAGCAGTCCGGAACTAGCGGGGGGCGAAAACTTTTACAATGAGCAGTTCTTC
-	few	TRBV4-3	TRBJ2-2	CASSTGAADTGELFF	TGCGCCAGCAGCACCGGGGCAGCAGACACCGGGGAGCTGTTTTTT
TRBD1	few	TRBV7-9	TRBJ1-4	CASSPGGGREKLFF	TGTGCCAGCAGTCCAGGGGGCGGACGGGAAAAACTGTTTTTT
-	many	TRBV19	TRBJ1-2	CASSIGGDGYTF	TGTGCCAGCAGTATAGGTGGTGATGGCTACACCTTC
TRBD2	many	TRBV4-1	TRBJ2-1	CASSQVGGLAGGNEQFF	TGCGCCAGCAGCCAAGTAGGGGGACTAGCGGGGGGCAATGAGCAGTTCTTC
TRBD1	-	TRBV2	TRBJ1-2	CASSVDRTGLYGYTF	TGTGCCAGCAGTGTCGACAGGACAGGGCTTTATGGCTACACCTTC
-	few	TRBV6-6	TRBJ1-4	CASSYSTLASTNEKLFF	TGTGCCAGCAGTTACTCGACACTGGCTTCAACTAATGAAAAACTGTTTTTT
-	-	TRBV9	TRBJ2-1	CASSVGEGVSSYNEQFF	TGTGCCAGCAGCGTAGGGGAAGGCGTGAGCTCCTACAATGAGCAGTTCTTC
-	-	TRBV6-2/TRBV6-3	TRBJ1-5	CASSYIRANQPQHF	TGTGCCAGCAGTTACATCAGGGCCAATCAGCCCCAGCATTTT
TRBD1	-	TRBV6-5	TRBJ1-6	CASSDRGTYNSPLHF	TGTGCCAGCAGTGACAGGGGTACCTATAATTCACCCCTCCACTTT
-	-	TRBV27	TRBJ1-1	CASTWVDTEAFF	TGTGCCAGCACTTGGGTGGACACTGAAGCTTTCTTT
-	many	TRBV7-2	TRBJ1-1	CASSERGTEAFF	TGTGCCAGCAGCGAGCGGGGCACTGAAGCTTTCTTT
TRBD2	-	TRBV6-2/TRBV6-3	TRBJ2-1	CAAGGAWNEQFF	TGTGCCGCGGGGGGGGCCTGGAATGAGCAGTTCTTC
-	-	TRBV27	TRBJ1-4	CASRQGEDENLFF	TGTGCCAGCAGACAGGGAGAGGATGAAAATCTGTTTTTT
-	-	TRBV7-6	TRBJ1-4	CASSPHLGGIRANEKLFF	TGTGCCAGCAGCCCCCACCTGGGAGGGATCAGGGCTAATGAAAAACTGTTTTTT
-	few	TRBV7-9	TRBJ2-7	CASSAAWVPYEQYF	TGTGCCAGCAGCGCTGCATGGGTCCCCTACGAGCAGTACTTC
TRBD1	-	TRBV13	TRBJ1-1	CASSLNYRDSLFLNTEAFF	TGTGCCAGCAGCCTAAATTACCGGGACAGCCTGTTTTTAAACACTGAAGCTTTCTTT
-	-	TRBV19	TRBJ2-2	CASKSIGQGGTGELFF	TGTGCCAGTAAATCCATAGGGCAGGGGGGTACCGGGGAGCTGTTTTTT
-	few	TRBV27	TRBJ1-2	CASSTGVARYGYTF	TGTGCCAGCTCAACAGGAGTGGCTCGCTATGGCTACACCTTC
-	-	TRBV7-9	TRBJ2-7	CASSHSGAQEGQYF	TGTGCCAGCAGCCACTCGGGGGCCCAGGAGGGGCAGTACTTC
-	few	TRBV5-1	TRBJ2-7	CASSLDPSPYEQYF	TGCGCCAGCAGCTTGGATCCTAGCCCCTACGAGCAGTACTTC
-	many	TRBV7-2	TRBJ2-1	CASSFGHGLNEQFF	TGTGCCAGCAGCTTCGGACATGGGCTAAATGAGCAGTTCTTC
TRBD2	few	TRBV27	TRBJ2-1	CASSLIAGNEQFF	TGTGCCAGCAGTCTCATAGCGGGGAATGAGCAGTTCTTC
TRBD2	-	TRBV9	TRBJ2-1	CASSVQAGSYYNEQFF	TGTGCCAGCAGCGTCCAAGCGGGGAGTTACTACAATGAGCAGTTCTTC